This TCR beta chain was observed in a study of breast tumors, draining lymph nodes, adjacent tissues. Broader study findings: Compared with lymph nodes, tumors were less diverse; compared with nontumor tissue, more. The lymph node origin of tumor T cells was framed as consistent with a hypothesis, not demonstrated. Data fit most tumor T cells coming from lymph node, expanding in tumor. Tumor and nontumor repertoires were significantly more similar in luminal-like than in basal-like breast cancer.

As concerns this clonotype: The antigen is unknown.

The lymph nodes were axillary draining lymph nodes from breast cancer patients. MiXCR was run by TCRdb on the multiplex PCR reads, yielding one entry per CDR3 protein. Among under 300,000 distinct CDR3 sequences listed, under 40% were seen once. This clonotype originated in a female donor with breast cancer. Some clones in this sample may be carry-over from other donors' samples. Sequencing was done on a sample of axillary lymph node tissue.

CDR3 coding DNA: TGTGCCACCAGAAAACAGGGTGAAGCTTTCTTT. It translates to CATRKQGEAFF. The rearrangement joins TRBV24-1 to TRBJ1-1, with D possibly matching TRBD1 (6 bases). The V end was cut by 7 bases, the J end by 7 bases, with 9 bases between. The CDR3 spans 11 residues. In germline, CDR1 is KGHDR, CDR2 SFDVKD.